This section outlines one T cell receptor (beta chain) sequence together with its context. Its antigen is not known. cDNA synthesis used the whole RNA isolate, giving expressed TCRB sequences. Roughly 3.6 million reads were obtained on average from naive, central memory and regulatory T cell samples. Using immunoSEQ multiplex PCR, the repertoire was profiled, and TCRdb retains in-frame clones only, with some absent. Of 400,000 to 450,000 clones detected, about 15% appear once; the ten largest clones hold around 0.035%. Without exception, sorted populations had purity beyond 98%. This sample is part of a study of beta chain features in type 1 diabetes. Study at large: Examination of sorted cells across all samples involved roughly 100 million cells.

Overall study results and limits: In comparison with healthy donors, patients had naive, central memory and Treg TCRB repertoires that appeared more similar.

The sequence was collected from a man under 40 in good health. The source material was naive CD4+ T cells from blood.

The CDR3 here is CASSLDLTNEKLFF. The CDR3 nucleotides read TGTGCCAGCAGCTTAGATCTAACTAATGAAAAACTGTTTTTT. This chain joins TRBV11-2 and TRBJ1-4; no reliable D call. In germline, CDR1 is SGHAT, CDR2 FQNNGV. The V and J ends lost 0 bases and 1 base respectively, with 3 bases between them. This CDR3 spans 14 amino acids. Variable domain in full (rest from reference TRBV11-2 and TRBJ1-4): EAGVAQSPRYKIIEKRQSVAFWCNPISGHATLYWYQQILGQGPKLLIQFQNNGVVDDSQLPKDRFSAERLKGVDSTLKIQPAKLEDSAVYLCASSLDLTNEKLFFGSGTQLSVL.